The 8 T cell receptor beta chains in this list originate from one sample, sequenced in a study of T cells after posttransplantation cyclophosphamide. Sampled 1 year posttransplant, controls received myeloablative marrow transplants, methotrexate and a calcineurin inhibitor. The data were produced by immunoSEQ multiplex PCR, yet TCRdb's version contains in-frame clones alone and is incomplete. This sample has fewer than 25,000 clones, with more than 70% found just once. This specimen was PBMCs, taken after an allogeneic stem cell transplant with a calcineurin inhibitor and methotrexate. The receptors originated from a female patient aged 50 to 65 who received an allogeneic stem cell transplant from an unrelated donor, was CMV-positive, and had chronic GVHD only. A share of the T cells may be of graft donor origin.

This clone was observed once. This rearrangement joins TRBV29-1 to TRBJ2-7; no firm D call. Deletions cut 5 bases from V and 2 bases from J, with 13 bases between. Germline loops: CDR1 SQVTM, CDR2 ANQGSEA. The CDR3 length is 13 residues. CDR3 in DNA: TGCAGCGTTAAGAGCACAGTAACCTACGAGCAGTACTTC. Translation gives CSVKSTVTYEQYF.

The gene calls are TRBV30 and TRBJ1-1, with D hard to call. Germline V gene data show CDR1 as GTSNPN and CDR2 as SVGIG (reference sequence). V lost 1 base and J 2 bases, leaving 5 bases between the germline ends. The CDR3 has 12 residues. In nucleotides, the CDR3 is TGTGCCTGGAGTGGAGCTAACACTGAAGCTTTCTTT. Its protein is CAWSGANTEAFF.

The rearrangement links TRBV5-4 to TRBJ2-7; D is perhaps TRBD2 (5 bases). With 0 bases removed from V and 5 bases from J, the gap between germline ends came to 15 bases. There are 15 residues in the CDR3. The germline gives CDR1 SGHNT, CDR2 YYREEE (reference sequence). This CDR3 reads CASSLDVGLAHEQYF. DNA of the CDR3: TGTGCCAGCAGCTTGGATGTCGGTCTAGCCCACGAGCAGTACTTC.

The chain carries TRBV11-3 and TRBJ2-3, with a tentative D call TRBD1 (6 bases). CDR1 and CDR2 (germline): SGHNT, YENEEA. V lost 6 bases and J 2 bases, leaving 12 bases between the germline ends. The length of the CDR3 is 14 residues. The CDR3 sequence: CASSPGQNTDTQYF. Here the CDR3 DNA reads TGTGCCAGCAGTCCCGGACAGAACACAGATACGCAGTATTTT.

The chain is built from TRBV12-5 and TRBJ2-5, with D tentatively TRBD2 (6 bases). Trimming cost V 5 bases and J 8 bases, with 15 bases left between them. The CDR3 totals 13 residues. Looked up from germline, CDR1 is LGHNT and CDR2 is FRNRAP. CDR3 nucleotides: TGTGCTAGTGGTCCCTCGGGAGCGGCAACCCAGTACTTC. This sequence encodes CASGPSGAATQYF.

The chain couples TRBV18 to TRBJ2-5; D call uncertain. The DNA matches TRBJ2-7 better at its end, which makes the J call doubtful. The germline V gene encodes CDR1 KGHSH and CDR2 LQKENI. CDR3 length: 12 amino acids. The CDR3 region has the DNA TGTGCCAGCTCACCCGATATGTACGAGCAGTACTTC. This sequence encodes CASSPDMYEQYF.

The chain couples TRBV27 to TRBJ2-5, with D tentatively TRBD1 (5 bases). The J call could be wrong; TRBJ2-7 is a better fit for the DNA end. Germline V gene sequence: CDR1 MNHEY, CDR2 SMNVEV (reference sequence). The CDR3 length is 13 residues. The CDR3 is CASSFQGSYEQYF. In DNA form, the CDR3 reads TGTGCCAGCAGTTTTCAGGGCTCCTACGAGCAGTACTTC.

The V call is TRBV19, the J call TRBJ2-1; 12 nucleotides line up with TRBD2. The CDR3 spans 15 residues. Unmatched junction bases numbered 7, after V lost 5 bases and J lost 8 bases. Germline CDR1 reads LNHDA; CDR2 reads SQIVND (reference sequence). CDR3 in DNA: TGTGCCAGTAGTGGAAGACTAGCGGGAGTACATGAGCAGTTCTTC. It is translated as CASSGRLAGVHEQFF.